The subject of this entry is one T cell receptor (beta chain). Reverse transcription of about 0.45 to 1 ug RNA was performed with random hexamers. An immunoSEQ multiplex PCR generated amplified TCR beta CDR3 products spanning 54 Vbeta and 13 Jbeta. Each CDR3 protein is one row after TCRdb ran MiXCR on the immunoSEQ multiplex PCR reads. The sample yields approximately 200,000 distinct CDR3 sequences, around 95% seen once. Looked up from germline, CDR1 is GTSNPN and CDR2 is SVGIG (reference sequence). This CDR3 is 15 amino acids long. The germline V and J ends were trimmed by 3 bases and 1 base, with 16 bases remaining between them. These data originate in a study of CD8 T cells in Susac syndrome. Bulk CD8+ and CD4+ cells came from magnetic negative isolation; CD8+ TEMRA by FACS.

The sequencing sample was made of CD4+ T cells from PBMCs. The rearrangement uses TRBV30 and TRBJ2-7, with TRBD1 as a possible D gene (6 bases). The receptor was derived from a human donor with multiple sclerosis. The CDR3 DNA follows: TGTGCCTGGAGCGACTATCCGGGACATTCCTACGAGCAGTACTTC. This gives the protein CAWSDYPGHSYEQYF.